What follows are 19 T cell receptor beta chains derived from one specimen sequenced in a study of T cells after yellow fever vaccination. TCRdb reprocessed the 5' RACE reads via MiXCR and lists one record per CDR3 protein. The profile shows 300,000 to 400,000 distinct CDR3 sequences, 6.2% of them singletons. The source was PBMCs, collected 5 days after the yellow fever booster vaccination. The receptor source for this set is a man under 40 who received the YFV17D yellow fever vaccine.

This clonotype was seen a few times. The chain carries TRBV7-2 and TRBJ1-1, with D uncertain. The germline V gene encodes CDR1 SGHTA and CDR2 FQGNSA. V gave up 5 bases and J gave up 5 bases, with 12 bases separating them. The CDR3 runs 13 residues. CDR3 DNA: TGTGCCAGCAGCCTAATCCGAAGGACTGAAGCTTTCTTT. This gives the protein CASSLIRRTEAFF.

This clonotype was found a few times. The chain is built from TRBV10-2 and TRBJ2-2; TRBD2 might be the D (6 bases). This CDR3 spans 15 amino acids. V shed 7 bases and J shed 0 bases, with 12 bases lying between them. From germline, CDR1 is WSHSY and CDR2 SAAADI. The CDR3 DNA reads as TGCGCCAGCAAGTCTGCGGGGACGAACACCGGGGAGCTGTTTTTT. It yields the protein CASKSAGTNTGELFF.

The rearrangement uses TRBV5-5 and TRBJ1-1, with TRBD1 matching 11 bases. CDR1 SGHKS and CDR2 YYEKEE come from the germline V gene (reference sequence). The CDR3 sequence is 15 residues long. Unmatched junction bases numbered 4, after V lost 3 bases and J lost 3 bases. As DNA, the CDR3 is TGTGCCAGCAGCTGGACAGGGGGCAGGGACACTGAAGCTTTCTTT. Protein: CASSWTGGRDTEAFF.

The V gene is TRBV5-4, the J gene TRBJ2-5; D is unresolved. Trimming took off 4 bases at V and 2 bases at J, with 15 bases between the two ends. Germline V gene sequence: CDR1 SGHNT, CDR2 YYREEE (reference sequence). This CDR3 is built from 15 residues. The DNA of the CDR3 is TGTGCCAGCAGCCCGACGGTAAAAATACAAGAGACCCAGTACTTC. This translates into CASSPTVKIQETQYF.

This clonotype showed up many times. CDR3 protein: CASSESKVAGTGELFF. CDR3 bases: TGCGCCAGCAGTGAGTCGAAAGTAGCGGGGACCGGGGAGCTGTTTTTT. The rearrangement uses TRBV10-1 and TRBJ2-2; 8 bases are a match to TRBD2. The CDR3 runs to 16 residues. CDR1 is WNHNN and CDR2 is SYGVQD in the germline V gene (reference sequence). With V trimmed by 0 bases and J by 5 bases, 5 bases remained unmatched.

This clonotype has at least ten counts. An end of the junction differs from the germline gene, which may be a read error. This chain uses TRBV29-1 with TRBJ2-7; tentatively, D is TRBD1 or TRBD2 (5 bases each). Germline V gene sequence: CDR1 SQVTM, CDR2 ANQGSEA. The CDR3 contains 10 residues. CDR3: CSVPRDARNF. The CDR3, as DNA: TGCAGCGTTCCCCGGGACGCCCGGAACTTC.

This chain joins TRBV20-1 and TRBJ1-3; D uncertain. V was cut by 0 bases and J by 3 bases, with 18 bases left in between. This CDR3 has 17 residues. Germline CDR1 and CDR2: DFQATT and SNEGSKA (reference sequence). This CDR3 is CSARDVDGLPLGNTIYF. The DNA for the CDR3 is TGCAGTGCTAGAGATGTCGACGGCCTACCTCTTGGAAACACCATATATTTT.

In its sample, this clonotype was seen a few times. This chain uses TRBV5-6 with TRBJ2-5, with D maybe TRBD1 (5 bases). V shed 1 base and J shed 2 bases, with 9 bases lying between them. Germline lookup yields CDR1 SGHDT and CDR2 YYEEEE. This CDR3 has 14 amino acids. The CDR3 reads CASSLMTAQETQYF. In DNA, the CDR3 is TGTGCCAGCAGCTTGATGACAGCTCAAGAGACCCAGTACTTC.

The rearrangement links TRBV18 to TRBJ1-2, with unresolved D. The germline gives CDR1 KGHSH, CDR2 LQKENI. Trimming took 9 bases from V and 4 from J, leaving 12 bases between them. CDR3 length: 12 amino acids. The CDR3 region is CARRPRSYGYTF. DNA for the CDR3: TGTGCCAGAAGACCGAGAAGCTATGGCTACACCTTC.

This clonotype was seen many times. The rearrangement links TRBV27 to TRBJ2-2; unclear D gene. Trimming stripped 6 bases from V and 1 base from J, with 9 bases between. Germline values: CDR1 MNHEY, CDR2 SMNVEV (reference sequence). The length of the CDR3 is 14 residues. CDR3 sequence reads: CASRTSWNTGELFF. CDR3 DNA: TGTGCCAGCAGGACGTCGTGGAACACCGGGGAGCTGTTTTTT.

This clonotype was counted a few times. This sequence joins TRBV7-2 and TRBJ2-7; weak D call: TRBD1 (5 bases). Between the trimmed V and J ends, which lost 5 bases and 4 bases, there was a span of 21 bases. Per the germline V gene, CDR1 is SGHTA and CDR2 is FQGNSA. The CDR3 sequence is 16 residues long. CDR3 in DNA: TGTGCCAGCAGCCAGAGCAGGGATATGGGGATTTACGAGCAGTACTTC. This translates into CASSQSRDMGIYEQYF.

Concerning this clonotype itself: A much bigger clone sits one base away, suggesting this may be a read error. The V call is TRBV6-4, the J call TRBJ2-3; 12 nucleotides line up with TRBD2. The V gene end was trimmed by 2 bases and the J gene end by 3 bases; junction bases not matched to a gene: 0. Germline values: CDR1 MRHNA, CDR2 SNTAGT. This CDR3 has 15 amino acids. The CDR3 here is CASSDGTSGTDTQYF. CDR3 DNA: TGTGCCAGCAGTGACGGGACTAGCGGGACAGATACGCAGTATTTT.

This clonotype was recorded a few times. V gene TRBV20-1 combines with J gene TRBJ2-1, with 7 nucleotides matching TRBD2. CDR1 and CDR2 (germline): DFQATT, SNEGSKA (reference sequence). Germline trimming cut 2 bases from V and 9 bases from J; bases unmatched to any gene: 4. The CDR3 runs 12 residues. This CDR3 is CSARLLATEQFF. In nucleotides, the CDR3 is TGCAGTGCTAGATTACTAGCGACTGAGCAGTTCTTC.

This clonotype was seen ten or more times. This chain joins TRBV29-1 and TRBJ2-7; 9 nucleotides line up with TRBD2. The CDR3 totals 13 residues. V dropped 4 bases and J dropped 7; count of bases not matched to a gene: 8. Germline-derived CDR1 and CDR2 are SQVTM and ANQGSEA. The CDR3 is CSVGLAGLYEQYF. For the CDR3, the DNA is TGCAGCGTTGGTCTAGCGGGGCTATATGAGCAGTACTTC.

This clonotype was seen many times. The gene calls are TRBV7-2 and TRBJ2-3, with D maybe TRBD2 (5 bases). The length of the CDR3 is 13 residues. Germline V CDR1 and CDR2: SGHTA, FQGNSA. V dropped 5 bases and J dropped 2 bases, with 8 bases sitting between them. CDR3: CASSGLPTDTQYF. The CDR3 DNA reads TGTGCCAGCAGCGGACTGCCCACAGATACGCAGTATTTT.

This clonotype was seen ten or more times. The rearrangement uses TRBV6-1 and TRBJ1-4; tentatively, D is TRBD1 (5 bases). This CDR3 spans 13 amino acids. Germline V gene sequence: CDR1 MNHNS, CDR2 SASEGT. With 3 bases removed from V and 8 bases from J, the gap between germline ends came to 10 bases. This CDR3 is CASSDRVKEKLFF. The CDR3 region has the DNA TGTGCCAGCAGTGACAGGGTAAAAGAAAAACTGTTTTTT.

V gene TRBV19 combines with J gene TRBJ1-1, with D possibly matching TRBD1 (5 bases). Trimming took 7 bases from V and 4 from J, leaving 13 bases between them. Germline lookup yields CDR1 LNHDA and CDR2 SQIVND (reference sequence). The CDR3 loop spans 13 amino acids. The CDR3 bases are TGTGCCAGTACTTTAGTGCAGGGCACTGAAGCTTTCTTT. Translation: CASTLVQGTEAFF.

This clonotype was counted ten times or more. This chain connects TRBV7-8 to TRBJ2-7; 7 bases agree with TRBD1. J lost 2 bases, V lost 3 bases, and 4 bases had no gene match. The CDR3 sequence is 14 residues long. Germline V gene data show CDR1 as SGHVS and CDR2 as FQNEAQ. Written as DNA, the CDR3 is TGTGCCAGCAGCTTCGACAGGGACACCTACGAGCAGTACTTC. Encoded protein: CASSFDRDTYEQYF.

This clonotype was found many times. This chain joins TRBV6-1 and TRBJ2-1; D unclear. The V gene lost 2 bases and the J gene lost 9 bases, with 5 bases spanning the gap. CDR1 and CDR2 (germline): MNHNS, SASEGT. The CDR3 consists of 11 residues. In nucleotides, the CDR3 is TGTGCCAGCAGTGAACTGGGTGAGCAGTTCTTC. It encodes CASSELGEQFF.